This T cell receptor (beta chain) was recovered during a study of long-term antiretroviral therapy in people with HIV. Investigators performed immunoSEQ version v3.0 at survey level. Assay used: immunoSEQ multiplex PCR; TCRdb lists only in-frame clones, some missing. The profile covers 15,000 or so clones, with roughly 80% appearing a single time and more than 15% taken by the ten largest. The sequencing used unsorted PBMCs, collected 0.5 years before starting antiretroviral therapy. The sequence was collected from a woman between 40 and 55 years old with HIV.

Here the CDR3 reads CASGLGGIAGEETQYF. The CDR3 DNA follows: TGTGCTAGTGGTTTGGGAGGGATAGCGGGAGAAGAGACCCAGTACTTC. The rearrangement uses TRBV12-5 and TRBJ2-5; 9 bases match TRBD2. This CDR3 is built from 16 residues. Germline V gene lookup returns CDR1 LGHNT and CDR2 FRNRAP. J gave up 3 bases and V 1 base, and 6 bases lay outside the gene matches.